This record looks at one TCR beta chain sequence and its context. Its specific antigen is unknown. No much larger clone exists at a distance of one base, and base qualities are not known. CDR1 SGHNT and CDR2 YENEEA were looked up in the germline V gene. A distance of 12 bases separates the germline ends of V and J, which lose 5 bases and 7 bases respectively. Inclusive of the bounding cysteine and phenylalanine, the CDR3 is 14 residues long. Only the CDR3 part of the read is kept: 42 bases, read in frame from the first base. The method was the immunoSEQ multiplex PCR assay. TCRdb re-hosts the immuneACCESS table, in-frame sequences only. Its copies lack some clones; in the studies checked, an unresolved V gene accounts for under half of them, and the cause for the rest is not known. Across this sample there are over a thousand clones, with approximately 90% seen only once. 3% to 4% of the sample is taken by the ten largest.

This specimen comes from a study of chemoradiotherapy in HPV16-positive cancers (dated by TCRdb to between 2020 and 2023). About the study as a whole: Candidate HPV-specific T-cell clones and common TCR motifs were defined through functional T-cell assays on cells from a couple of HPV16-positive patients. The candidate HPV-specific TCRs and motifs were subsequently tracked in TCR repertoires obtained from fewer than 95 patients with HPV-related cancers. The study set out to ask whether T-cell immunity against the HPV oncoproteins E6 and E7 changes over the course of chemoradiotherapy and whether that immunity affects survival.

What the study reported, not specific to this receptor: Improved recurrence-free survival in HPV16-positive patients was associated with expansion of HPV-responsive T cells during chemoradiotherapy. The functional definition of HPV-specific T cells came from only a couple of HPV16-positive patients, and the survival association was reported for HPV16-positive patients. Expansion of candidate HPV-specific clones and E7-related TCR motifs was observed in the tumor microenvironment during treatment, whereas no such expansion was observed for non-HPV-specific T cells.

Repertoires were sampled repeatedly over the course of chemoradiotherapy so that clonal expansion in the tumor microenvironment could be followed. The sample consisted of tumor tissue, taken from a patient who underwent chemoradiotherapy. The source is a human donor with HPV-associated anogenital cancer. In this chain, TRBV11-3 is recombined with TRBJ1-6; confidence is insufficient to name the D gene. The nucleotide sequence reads TGTGCCAGCAGCCCGCGGGCCGTAAATTCACCCCTCCACTTT. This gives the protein CASSPRAVNSPLHF.